A single TCR beta chain is shown here with its context. This CDR3 spans 12 amino acids. The V gene end was trimmed by 3 bases and the J gene end by 6 bases; junction bases not matched to a gene: 2. From germline, CDR1 is SGHRS and CDR2 YFSETQ. The sample comes from a study of shared clonotypes between healthy human individuals. This was a deep-level run. Replicate PCRs for unsorted PBMC used about 0.3 ug DNA (about 30,000 T cell genomes). DNA from unsorted PBMC was sequenced on ten immunoSEQ deep assay plates. Data came from immunoSEQ multiplex PCR; TCRdb stores just in-frame clones and leaves some out. The table lists 400,000 to 600,000 clones, about 75% of them singletons.

Specimen: PBMCs. This receptor was identified in a woman in her 40s in good health. Some clones in this sample may be carry-over from other donors' samples. The V gene is TRBV5-1, the J gene TRBJ2-7, with TRBD1 matching over 8 bases. The chain's CDR3 is CASSWTGTEQYF. As DNA, the CDR3 is TGCGCCAGCAGCTGGACAGGGACCGAGCAGTACTTC.